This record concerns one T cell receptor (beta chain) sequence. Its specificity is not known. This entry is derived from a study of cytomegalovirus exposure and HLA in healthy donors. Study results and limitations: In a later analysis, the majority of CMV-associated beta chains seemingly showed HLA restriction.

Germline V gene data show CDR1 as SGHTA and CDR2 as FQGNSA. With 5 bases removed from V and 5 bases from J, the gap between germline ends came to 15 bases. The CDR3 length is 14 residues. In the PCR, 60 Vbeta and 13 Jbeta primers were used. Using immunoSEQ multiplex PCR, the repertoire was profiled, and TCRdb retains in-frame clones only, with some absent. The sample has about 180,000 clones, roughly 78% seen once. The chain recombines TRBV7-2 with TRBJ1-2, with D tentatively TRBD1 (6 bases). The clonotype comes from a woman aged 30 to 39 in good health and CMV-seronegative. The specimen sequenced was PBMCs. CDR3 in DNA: TGTGCCAGCAGCCTCCTTGGGACACCTTATGGCTACACCTTC. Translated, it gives CASSLLGTPYGYTF.